These 21 T cell receptor beta chains came from one sample sequenced in a study of beta chain features in type 1 diabetes. Every bit of the isolated RNA underwent reverse transcription, so sequencing read expressed TCRB transcripts. Libraries were prepared by immunoSEQ multiplex PCR; TCRdb keeps only in-frame clonotypes and omits some of them. The sample records 350,000 to 450,000 clones, about 14% being singletons. The material sequenced was naive CD4+ T cells from blood. Receptors originate from a young woman in good health.

The V and J genes are TRBV18 and TRBJ1-1; 7 positions match TRBD1. This CDR3 is 16 amino acids long. CDR1 is KGHSH and CDR2 is LQKENI in the germline V gene. Unmatched junction bases numbered 9, after V lost 4 bases and J lost 1 base. CDR3 sequence: CASSLTQGLSNTEAFF. CDR3 sequence (DNA): TGTGCCAGCTCACTCACACAGGGGCTCTCGAACACTGAAGCTTTCTTT.

This rearrangement joins TRBV6-1 to TRBJ2-5; D possibly corresponds to TRBD1 (6 bases). Germline CDR1 MNHNS, CDR2 SASEGT. This CDR3 spans 12 amino acids. V shed 6 bases and J shed 1 base, with 6 bases lying between them. CDR3 DNA: TGTGCCAGCAGGGACAGCCAAGAGACCCAGTACTTC. Its protein product is CASRDSQETQYF.

The chain joins TRBV5-4 to TRBJ2-1, with 11 bases that match TRBD1. J was trimmed by 7 bases and V by 0 bases; bases with no gene match: 9. The CDR3 length is 17 residues. Per germline, CDR1 SGHNT and CDR2 YYREEE (reference sequence). CDR3 sequence reads: CASSLDVGQGANNEQFF. CDR3 DNA: TGTGCCAGCAGCTTGGATGTCGGACAGGGGGCGAATAATGAGCAGTTCTTC.

This clone has more than one count but fewer than ten. The chain carries TRBV7-9 and TRBJ2-2; 7 positions agree with TRBD1. V was clipped by 5 bases and J by 4 bases; unmatched bases: 7. The CDR3 covers 15 residues. Per germline, CDR1 SEHNR and CDR2 FQNEAQ (reference sequence). Here the CDR3 reads CASSINRGSTGELFF. The CDR3 DNA is TGTGCCAGCAGCATCAACAGGGGATCCACCGGGGAGCTGTTTTTT.

This clone was seen only a few times. The V gene is TRBV28, the J gene TRBJ2-7; D is ambiguous. Germline CDR1 is MDHEN and CDR2 is SYDVKM. V shed 2 bases and J shed 3 bases, with 11 bases lying between them. This CDR3 region has 14 residues. The CDR3: CASSLSTSFYEQYF. The CDR3 bases are TGTGCCAGCAGTTTAAGCACTTCCTTCTACGAGCAGTACTTC.

The J gene is TRBJ2-7, the V gene TRBV7-9, with D possibly matching TRBD2 (6 bases). The germline gives CDR1 SEHNR, CDR2 FQNEAQ (reference sequence). The germline V and J ends were trimmed by 5 bases and 4 bases, with 15 bases remaining between them. This CDR3 has 14 residues. In nucleotides, the CDR3 is TGTGCCAGCAGCGCGGGGCTCCCCCCTTACGAGCAGTACTTC. Translating gives CASSAGLPPYEQYF.

In its sample, this clone was seen a few times. This rearrangement joins TRBV7-9 to TRBJ1-4; D is perhaps TRBD1 (5 bases). This CDR3 comprises 14 residues. CDR1 and CDR2 from the germline V gene are SEHNR and FQNEAQ (reference sequence). V lost 1 base and J 2 bases, leaving 5 bases between the germline ends. The CDR3 is CASSLGQTNEKLFF. CDR3 nucleotide sequence: TGTGCCAGCAGCTTAGGACAGACTAATGAAAAACTGTTTTTT.

A few counts support this clone. This chain links TRBV28 with TRBJ2-5; D possibly corresponds to TRBD1 (6 bases). CDR1 is MDHEN and CDR2 is SYDVKM in the germline V gene. The CDR3 has 14 amino acids. V lost 6 bases and J lost 4, with 15 bases in between. This chain's CDR3 is CASRRTGIPETQYF. In nucleotides, the CDR3 is TGTGCCAGCAGGCGTACAGGGATACCAGAGACCCAGTACTTC.

The chain employs TRBV29-1 and TRBJ2-1; D might be TRBD1 (5 bases). Germline V CDR1 and CDR2: SQVTM, ANQGSEA. The CDR3 totals 15 residues. V lost 6 bases and J 9 bases, leaving 24 bases between the germline ends. The CDR3 loop reads CSVEKVEEGAGEQFF. DNA for the CDR3: TGCAGCGTAGAAAAGGTGGAAGAAGGGGCAGGTGAGCAGTTCTTC.

This clone was observed a handful of times. V and J are TRBV28 and TRBJ2-1; 9 bases fit TRBD2. The V and J ends lost 4 bases and 7 bases, in that order; junction bases with no gene match: 8. The CDR3 extends over 15 amino acids. Per germline, CDR1 MDHEN and CDR2 SYDVKM. The CDR3 DNA reads TGTGCCAGCAGTTCGGGCGGGAGGGCCAGGAATGAGCAGTTCTTC. Translation gives CASSSGGRARNEQFF.

This clone was found a few times. The gene calls are TRBV18 and TRBJ2-7; 11 bases agree with TRBD1. This CDR3 comprises 15 residues. V was pared by 2 bases and J by 2 bases, with 2 bases of the junction left unmatched. Germline V lookup: CDR1 KGHSH, CDR2 LQKENI. The CDR3 region is CASSPRTGGTYEQYF. In DNA form, the CDR3 reads TGTGCCAGCTCACCAAGGACAGGGGGCACCTACGAGCAGTACTTC.

In its sample, this clone was seen a few times. V is TRBV18 and J is TRBJ2-5; 7 bases agree with TRBD1. The CDR3 has 16 residues. The junction had 13 bases not matched to a gene; V was cut back by 4 bases and J by 5 bases. The germline V gene has CDR1 KGHSH and CDR2 LQKENI. The CDR3 DNA is TGTGCCAGCTCACGACTCATGACAGGGCTCAGGGAGACCCAGTACTTC. This gives the protein CASSRLMTGLRETQYF.

This clone has a handful of counts. CDR3 region: CASSQDQASGPRNEQFF. The CDR3 DNA reads TGTGCCAGCAGCCAAGATCAGGCTAGCGGACCAAGAAATGAGCAGTTCTTC. This sequence joins TRBV4-2 and TRBJ2-1; TRBD2 agrees at 7 bases. Germline CDR1 and CDR2: LGHNA and YNFKEQ. This CDR3 region has 17 residues. V dropped 0 bases and J dropped 7; count of bases not matched to a gene: 12.

CDR3 residues: CASSITGTVSYNEQFF. The CDR3 region has the DNA TGTGCCAGTAGTATTACAGGGACGGTGTCCTACAATGAGCAGTTCTTC. The genes are TRBV19 and TRBJ2-1; D may be TRBD1 (6 bases). CDR1 and CDR2 (germline): LNHDA, SQIVND (reference sequence). The V and J ends lost 3 bases and 1 base respectively, with 13 bases between them. This CDR3 is built from 16 residues.

This clone has only a few counts. The CDR3, as DNA: TGTGCCAGCAGCTTAGGCCCCAGTCTGCACGAGCAGTTCTTC. Its protein product is CASSLGPSLHEQFF. The chain joins TRBV11-3 to TRBJ2-1; D is unresolved. This CDR3 is 14 amino acids long. Trimming stripped 1 base from V and 10 bases from J, with 14 bases between. Germline-derived CDR1 and CDR2 are SGHNT and YENEEA.

The chain has TRBV30 and TRBJ1-5, with no clear D. Germline V CDR1 and CDR2: GTSNPN, SVGIG (reference sequence). This CDR3 has 13 residues. The V and J ends lost 2 bases and 5 bases respectively, with 10 bases between them. CDR3 in DNA: TGTGCCTGGAGTTCGGGGAGAGATCAGCCCCAGCATTTT. It encodes CAWSSGRDQPQHF.

This clone was observed a few times. The V gene is TRBV29-1, the J gene TRBJ2-2; tentative D call: TRBD2 (5 bases). The CDR3 totals 15 residues. V lost 4 bases to trimming and J lost 1 base, with 13 bases between them. The germline V gene has CDR1 SQVTM and CDR2 ANQGSEA. The CDR3 reads CSVVGSGVNTGELFF. In nucleotides, the CDR3 is TGCAGCGTTGTAGGGAGCGGTGTGAACACCGGGGAGCTGTTTTTT.

The table lists this clone with a few counts. V is TRBV5-1 and J is TRBJ1-1, with 7 bases matching TRBD1. The CDR3 has 15 amino acids. Germline V gives CDR1 SGHRS, CDR2 YFSETQ. Losses at the gene ends were 1 base for V and 5 bases for J; bases not matched to a gene: 8. In DNA form, the CDR3 reads TGCGCCAGCAGCTTGTCTACAGGGGTTTGGACTGAAGCTTTCTTT. This codes for CASSLSTGVWTEAFF. The variable domain in full, with the rest retrieved from reference TRBV5-1 and TRBJ1-1, is KAGVTQTPRYLIKTRGQQVTLSCSPISGHRSVSWYQQTPGQGLQFLFEYFSETQRNKGNFPGRFSGRQFSNSRSEMNVSTLELGDSALYLCASSLSTGVWTEAFFGQGTRLTVV.

This rearrangement joins TRBV25-1 to TRBJ2-2; 10 bases line up with TRBD2. The length of the CDR3 is 16 residues. V gave up 3 bases and J gave up 3 bases; unmatched junction bases: 4. The V gene's germline CDR1 is MGHDK and CDR2 SYGVNS. The CDR3 protein is CASSERLAGDTGELFF. The CDR3 DNA reads as TGTGCCAGCAGTGAGCGGCTAGCGGGAGACACCGGGGAGCTGTTTTTT.

The CDR3 DNA is TGTGCCAGCAGCTTAGACGGAGATGAGCAGTTCTTC. Protein product: CASSLDGDEQFF. This chain links TRBV7-2 with TRBJ2-1; D uncertain. Per germline, CDR1 SGHTA and CDR2 FQGNSA. The CDR3 runs 12 residues. V was clipped by 1 base and J by 8 bases, with 6 bases between them.

In its sample, this clone was seen a few times. The V gene is TRBV7-2, the J gene TRBJ2-2, with D unresolved. The germline gives CDR1 SGHTA, CDR2 FQGNSA. This CDR3 contains 15 residues. Trimming stripped 3 bases from V and 0 bases from J, with 8 bases between. DNA of the CDR3: TGTGCCAGCAGCTTGGCTCAGACGAACACCGGGGAGCTGTTTTTT. This sequence encodes CASSLAQTNTGELFF.